In its sample, the clone carrying this T cell receptor (beta chain) ranks as medium-sized. No antigen is known for it. This CDR3 has 18 amino acids. Trimming stripped 3 bases from V and 0 bases from J, with 18 bases between. The study's findings and limits: Tumor Treg TCRs overlapped most with tumor naive CD4+ cells. Larger-cohort validation covered only one TCR beta V-J rearrangement.

CD4+CD45RO+CD25- cells were isolated as memory CD4+ T cells. TCRdb fed the 5' RACE reads into MiXCR, producing one record per CDR3 protein. The sample holds fewer than 8,500 distinct CDR3 sequences, more than 30% seen once. This TCR derives from a female donor with breast cancer. The material sequenced was tumor-infiltrating memory CD4+ T cells sorted from the breast tumor. The subset was: memory CD4+ T cells, CD4+CD45RO+CD25-. The gene calls are TRBV12-3 or TRBV12-4 and TRBJ1-3; no clear D gene. The DNA of the CDR3 is TGTGCCAGCAGTTTGATAAGGTTACTGAAGTACTCTGGAAACACCATATATTTT. It codes for CASSLIRLLKYSGNTIYF.